The 18 T cell receptor beta chains in this list originate from one sample, sequenced in a study of cytomegalovirus exposure and HLA in healthy donors. Primers: 60 Vbeta forward and 13 Jbeta reverse. TCRdb keeps only in-frame clones here, not all; method: immunoSEQ multiplex PCR. Of 130,000 to 150,000 clones listed, 73% are singletons. Sequences were obtained from PBMCs. These receptors originate from a woman aged 35 to 49 in good health and CMV-seronegative.

This clone was recorded only once. V usage is TRBV15 and J usage is TRBJ1-2; D remains ambiguous. Trimming took 0 bases from V and 7 from J, leaving 12 bases between them. Looked up from germline, CDR1 is LNHNV and CDR2 is YYDKDF (reference sequence). The CDR3 runs to 14 residues. DNA of the CDR3: TGTGCCACCAGCAGAGACCAAGCCTCTGGTGGCTACACCTTC. Translation gives CATSRDQASGGYTF.

V is TRBV27 and J is TRBJ1-2; tentatively, D is TRBD1 (5 bases). The CDR3 runs 13 residues. V was clipped by 7 bases and J by 6 bases, with 15 bases between them. The V gene's germline CDR1 is MNHEY and CDR2 SMNVEV (reference sequence). The chain's CDR3 is CASKRTNGHGYTF. The CDR3 DNA reads TGTGCCAGCAAACGGACAAACGGGCATGGCTACACCTTC.

This rearrangement joins TRBV6-5 to TRBJ1-5, with TRBD1 matching over 9 bases. The germline gives CDR1 MNHEY, CDR2 SVGAGI. V lost 8 bases and J lost 4; bases outside the gene matches: 6. CDR3 length: 14 residues. CDR3 loop: CASGGTGKNQPQHF. Here the CDR3 DNA reads TGTGCCAGCGGGGGGACAGGGAAGAATCAGCCCCAGCATTTT.

V and J are TRBV28 and TRBJ1-1, with 8 bases that match TRBD1. Germline V CDR1 and CDR2: MDHEN, SYDVKM. This CDR3 contains 13 residues. V lost 1 base and J lost 11; bases outside the gene matches: 6. The CDR3 DNA sequence: TGTGCCAGCAGTTTATACTGGGACAGGCAGGCTTTCTTT. This gives the protein CASSLYWDRQAFF.

This rearrangement joins TRBV2 to TRBJ2-5; no clear D. CDR3 length equals 13 residues. The germline V and J ends were trimmed by 2 bases and 0 bases, with 4 bases remaining between them. Germline CDR1 reads SNHLY; CDR2 reads FYNNEI. The CDR3 DNA follows: TGTGCCAGCAGTGAAATATACCAAGAGACCCAGTACTTC. Its translation: CASSEIYQETQYF.

V usage is TRBV28 and J usage is TRBJ2-7; D possibly corresponds to TRBD1 (6 bases). Germline CDR1 and CDR2: MDHEN and SYDVKM. The V and J ends lost 6 bases and 2 bases respectively, with 11 bases between them. This CDR3 has 13 amino acids. CDR3 nucleotide sequence: TGTGCCAGCAGGACAGGACCGACCTACGAGCAGTACGTC. As protein: CASRTGPTYEQYV.

The CDR3 region is CASSPQGSGANVLTF. The CDR3 nucleotides read TGTGCCAGCTCACCCCAGGGCTCTGGGGCCAACGTCCTGACTTTC. The chain has TRBV18 and TRBJ2-6, with D possibly TRBD1 on 5 matching bases. This CDR3 has 15 amino acids. Germline V CDR1 and CDR2: KGHSH, LQKENI. V lost 3 bases and J lost 0, with 6 bases in between. The variable domain in full, completed from reference TRBV18 and TRBJ2-6, reads NAGVMQNPRHLVRRRGQEARLRCSPMKGHSHVYWYRQLPEEGLKFMVYLQKENIIDESGMPKERFSAEFPKEGPSILRIQQVVRGDSAAYFCASSPQGSGANVLTFGAGSRLTVL.

This sequence joins TRBV27 and TRBJ2-1; D gene ambiguous. The CDR3 extends over 15 amino acids. Per germline, CDR1 MNHEY and CDR2 SMNVEV (reference sequence). V lost 3 bases, J lost 2 bases, and 11 bases lay in between. The CDR3 loop is CASSFSDSPYNEQFF. CDR3 coding DNA: TGTGCCAGCAGTTTCAGTGATAGCCCCTACAATGAGCAGTTCTTC.

The chain employs TRBV16 and TRBJ2-5, with D unresolved. The CDR3 totals 16 residues. CDR1 and CDR2 from the germline V gene are KGHSY and FQNENV. V lost 0 bases and J lost 2, with 13 bases in between. This CDR3 reads CASSQSELAEQETQYF. The CDR3 DNA reads as TGTGCCAGCAGCCAATCGGAGTTAGCTGAACAAGAGACCCAGTACTTC. The full variable domain, completed using reference TRBV16 and TRBJ2-5, is GEEVAQTPKHLVRGEGQKAKLYCAPIKGHSYVFWYQQVLKNEFKFLISFQNENVFDETGMPKERFSAKCLPNSPCSLEIQATKLEDSAVYFCASSQSELAEQETQYFGPGTRLLVL.

The chain recombines TRBV2 with TRBJ1-6; D ambiguous. The CDR3 length is 15 residues. V was pared by 5 bases and J by 4 bases, with 12 bases between. Germline values: CDR1 SNHLY, CDR2 FYNNEI. The CDR3 sequence is CASSFYEDYNSPLHF. The CDR3 DNA follows: TGTGCCAGCAGTTTTTATGAGGATTATAATTCACCCCTCCACTTT. Using reference TRBV2 and TRBJ1-6 for the parts outside the CDR3, the full variable domain is EPEVTQTPSHQVTQMGQEVILRCVPISNHLYFYWYRQILGQKVEFLVSFYNNEISEKSEIFDDQFSVERPDGSNFTLKIRSTKLEDSAMYFCASSFYEDYNSPLHFGNGTRLTVT.

This chain joins TRBV10-3 and TRBJ2-1; maybe TRBD2 (6 bases). The V end was cut by 4 bases, the J end by 6 bases, with 19 bases between. CDR3 length: 16 amino acids. Germline V CDR1 and CDR2: ENHRY, SYGVKD. In DNA form, the CDR3 reads TGTGCCATCAGTGTACGGGACGGGGGTAACCGCAATGAGCAGTTCTTC. As protein: CAISVRDGGNRNEQFF.

This sequence joins TRBV27 and TRBJ2-2; 7 nucleotides line up with TRBD1. Germline assignment: CDR1 MNHEY and CDR2 SMNVEV (reference sequence). V shed 8 bases and J 0 bases; nucleotides not matched to a gene: 3. The CDR3 runs 14 residues. CDR3 DNA sequence: TGTGCCAGCGGGGGACAGTCGAACACCGGGGAGCTGTTTTTT. Translated, it gives CASGGQSNTGELFF.

The CDR3 bases are TGTGCCAGCAGGCAGACTGGGACAGGGCTTAATGAAAAACTGTTTTTT. This gives the protein CASRQTGTGLNEKLFF. The chain has TRBV2 and TRBJ1-4; 9 bases align to TRBD1. CDR1 is SNHLY and CDR2 is FYNNEI in the germline V gene. J gave up 4 bases and V 6 bases, and 9 bases lay outside the gene matches. This CDR3 has 16 residues. The full variable domain, in which reference TRBV2 and TRBJ1-4 provide the parts outside the CDR3, is EPEVTQTPSHQVTQMGQEVILRCVPISNHLYFYWYRQILGQKVEFLVSFYNNEISEKSEIFDDQFSVERPDGSNFTLKIRSTKLEDSAMYFCASRQTGTGLNEKLFFGSGTQLSVL.

This clone was detected once. At one of its ends the junction is not consistent with the germline gene, which may arise from a read error. V is TRBV15 and J is TRBJ2-3; possible D gene TRBD1, 6 bases. The CDR3 has 16 amino acids. Germline lookup yields CDR1 LNHNV and CDR2 YYDKDF (reference sequence). The CDR3 nucleotides read TGTGCCACCAGCAGGGATTCTACAGGGTTTCGAGATACGCAGAATTTT. Translating gives CATSRDSTGFRDTQNF.

Remarks on this clone: A junction end diverges from the germline sequence, so it may reflect a read error. The CDR3 region has the DNA TGTGCCAGCAGCTTTCCGGGGACAGGCTACCAACAGACCCAGTACTTC. It translates to CASSFPGTGYQQTQYF. V and J are TRBV5-4 and TRBJ2-5, with 8 positions matching TRBD1. The CDR3 is 16 residues long. Germline CDR1 SGHNT, CDR2 YYREEE (reference sequence). Combining the CDR3 with reference TRBV5-4 and TRBJ2-5 gives the whole variable domain ETGVTQSPTHLIKTRGQQVTLRCSSQSGHNTVSWYQQALGQGPQFIFQYYREEENGRGNFPPRFSGLQFPNYSSELNVNALELDDSALYLCASSFPGTGYQQTQYFGPGTRLLVL.

The chain carries TRBV28 and TRBJ1-1, with a weak D call TRBD1 (5 bases). Germline V gene data show CDR1 as MDHEN and CDR2 as SYDVKM. This CDR3 is 12 amino acids long. V dropped 7 bases and J dropped 8 bases, with 14 bases sitting between them. The DNA of the CDR3 is TGTGCCAGCACCTCCAGACAGCCCGAAGCTTTCTTT. This codes for CASTSRQPEAFF. The full variable domain, rest sourced from reference TRBV28 and TRBJ1-1, is DVKVTQSSRYLVKRTGEKVFLECVQDMDHENMFWYRQDPGLGLRLIYFSYDVKMKEKGDIPEGYSVSREKKERFSLILESASTNQTSMYLCASTSRQPEAFFGQGTRLTVV.

This clone showed up just a few times. The CDR3 DNA follows: TGTGCCAGCAGTGAAGCTATGCAGGGGGTCCACGAGCAGTACGTC. Translating gives CASSEAMQGVHEQYV. This chain joins TRBV2 and TRBJ2-7, with TRBD1 matching 7 bases. The V gene end was trimmed by 0 bases and the J gene end by 5 bases; junction bases not matched to a gene: 7. The CDR3 covers 15 residues. Germline V gives CDR1 SNHLY, CDR2 FYNNEI.

This chain joins TRBV7-8 and TRBJ2-2, with 8 bases lining up with TRBD1. Trimming removed 5 bases from V and 4 bases from J; junction bases left unmatched: 18. From germline, CDR1 is SGHVS and CDR2 FQNEAQ. This CDR3 has 19 amino acids. In nucleotides, the CDR3 is TGTGCCAGCAGCCAAGAGGGGAGCATAGGCAGGGGGCTCACCGGGGAGCTGTTTTTT. Its protein is CASSQEGSIGRGLTGELFF.